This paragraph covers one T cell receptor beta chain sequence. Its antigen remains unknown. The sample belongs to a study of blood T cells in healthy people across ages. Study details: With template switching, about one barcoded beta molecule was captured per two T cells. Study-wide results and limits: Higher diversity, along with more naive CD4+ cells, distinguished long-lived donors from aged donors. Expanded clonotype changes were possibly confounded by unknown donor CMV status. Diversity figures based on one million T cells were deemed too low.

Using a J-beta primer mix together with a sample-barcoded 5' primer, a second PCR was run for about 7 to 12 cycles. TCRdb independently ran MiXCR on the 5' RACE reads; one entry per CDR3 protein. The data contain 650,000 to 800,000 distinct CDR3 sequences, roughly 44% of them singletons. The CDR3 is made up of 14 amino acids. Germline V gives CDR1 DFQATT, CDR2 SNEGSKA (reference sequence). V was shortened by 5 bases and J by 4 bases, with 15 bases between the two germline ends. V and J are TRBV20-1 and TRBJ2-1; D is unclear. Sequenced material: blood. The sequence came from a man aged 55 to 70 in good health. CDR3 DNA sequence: TGCAGTGCTTCGCCCCCCTCAAATTACAATGAGCAGTTCTTC. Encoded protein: CSASPPSNYNEQFF.